These T cell receptor beta chains were read from a single sample in a study of CD8 T cells in Susac syndrome. TCRdb reanalysed the immunoSEQ multiplex PCR reads using MiXCR and keeps one entry per CDR3 protein. The data show more than 150,000 distinct CDR3 sequences, approximately 93% seen once. Sample: CD8+ T cells from PBMCs. All receptors come from a human donor with multiple sclerosis. CDR3s leave out the opening cysteine and the closing phenylalanine or tryptophan. Each record gives: J gene, V gene, D gene, CDR3 protein. D genes are given only for firm matches.

J: TRBJ1-1
V: TRBV20-1
D: NA
CDR3: SARPRGNTEAF

J: TRBJ2-1
V: TRBV29-1
D: NA
CDR3: SVPGWNEQF

J: TRBJ2-7
V: TRBV15
D: NA
CDR3: ATRGGRGHEQY

J: TRBJ2-1
V: TRBV7-8
D: TRBD1
CDR3: ASSTHRDRGMGEQF

J: TRBJ1-1
V: TRBV27
D: TRBD1
CDR3: ASSPGQGYTEAF

J: TRBJ1-1
V: TRBV2
D: NA
CDR3: ASSPMVDAAEAF

J: TRBJ1-5
V: TRBV29-1
D: NA
CDR3: SVEDRNFWGTQPQH

J: TRBJ1-2
V: TRBV27
D: NA
CDR3: ASKKGGQGGFYGYT

J: TRBJ1-4
V: TRBV7-9
D: TRBD1
CDR3: ASTDRAGNEKLF

J: TRBJ2-1
V: TRBV19
D: TRBD1
CDR3: ATGGQGVHEQF

J: TRBJ1-6
V: TRBV5-1
D: NA
CDR3: ASSFTGVWDSPLH

J: TRBJ2-7
V: TRBV30
D: NA
CDR3: AWGTTGPYEQY

J: TRBJ1-1
V: TRBV5-1
D: NA
CDR3: ASSLANTNTEAF

J: TRBJ1-2
V: TRBV4-1
D: NA
CDR3: ASSQEDSAYGYT

J: TRBJ2-1
V: TRBV29-1
D: TRBD2
CDR3: SVAASGSYNEQF

J: TRBJ1-2
V: TRBV7-9
D: NA
CDR3: ASSYRDVYGYT

J: TRBJ1-5
V: TRBV15
D: NA
CDR3: ATSSRIGTNQPQH

J: TRBJ2-3
V: TRBV9
D: TRBD2
CDR3: ASNGGGAADTQY

J: TRBJ2-1
V: TRBV6-1
D: TRBD2
CDR3: ASSGLTSGEDNEQF

J: TRBJ2-5
V: TRBV11-3
D: NA
CDR3: ASSLDWRVGETQY

J: TRBJ1-5
V: TRBV5-6
D: NA
CDR3: ASSFVGQPQH

J: TRBJ2-7
V: TRBV20-1
D: NA
CDR3: SARAVRGIK

J: TRBJ2-7
V: TRBV14
D: NA
CDR3: ASSHGRNGPLTEQY

J: TRBJ2-1
V: TRBV12-5
D: TRBD1
CDR3: ASGLVQGEDNEQF

J: TRBJ2-1
V: TRBV20-1
D: TRBD2
CDR3: SAVAPGGRHEQF

J: TRBJ2-1
V: TRBV9
D: TRBD2
CDR3: ASSVGRGGSEQF

J: TRBJ2-7
V: TRBV13
D: TRBD1
CDR3: ASSKITGGPSYEQY

J: TRBJ2-1
V: TRBV12-5
D: TRBD2
CDR3: ASGPVLAGQRNEQF

J: TRBJ2-7
V: TRBV20-1
D: TRBD1
CDR3: SARQGEWYEQY

J: TRBJ1-1
V: TRBV5-4
D: NA
CDR3: ASRPYREMNTEAF

J: TRBJ1-2
V: TRBV19
D: NA
CDR3: ASSIGGQSSYT

J: TRBJ2-3
V: TRBV7-9
D: TRBD2
CDR3: ASCGGPPVPDTQY